Sequencing of this T cell receptor (beta chain) was carried out in a study of metastatic and nonmetastatic thyroid tumors. Points from the study as a whole: Significantly higher TCR beta diversity was reportedly seen in malignant thyroid tumors than benign nodules, in blood and tumor.

No patient had received any treatment before thyroid surgery. CDR3 length: 14 residues. V trimming: 7 bases; J trimming: 6 bases; junction bases outside the gene matches: 3. CDR1 MNHEY and CDR2 SVGEGT come from the germline V gene. How the authors handled the data: Variation in CDR3 across clinicopathological groups served as the basis for constructing a distant-metastasis classifier in papillary thyroid cancer. Through MiXCR, TCRdb re-clonotyped the PCR reads. None of the V and J calls come from the authors' own analysis; TCRdb made them. The sample lists 25,000 to 30,000 clones, around a quarter occurring once. This clone was seen ten or more times. Its antigen is unknown.

The sample was blood. The J gene is TRBJ2-3, the V gene TRBV6-2 or TRBV6-3, with 14 bases fitting TRBD2. The TCR originated in a female donor with papillary thyroid cancer or a benign thyroid nodule (not recorded which). Some clones in this sample may be carry-over from other donors' samples. The CDR3 DNA reads as TGTGCCAGCACCGGGACTAGCGGGAGTGATACGCAGTATTTT. It is translated as CASTGTSGSDTQYF.